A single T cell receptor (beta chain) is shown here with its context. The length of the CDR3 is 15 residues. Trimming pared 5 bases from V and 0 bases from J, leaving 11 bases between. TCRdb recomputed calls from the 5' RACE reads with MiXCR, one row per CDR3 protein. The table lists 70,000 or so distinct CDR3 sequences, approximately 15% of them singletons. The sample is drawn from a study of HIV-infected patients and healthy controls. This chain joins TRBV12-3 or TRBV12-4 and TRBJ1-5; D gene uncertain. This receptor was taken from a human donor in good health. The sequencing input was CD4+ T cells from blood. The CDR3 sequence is CASSQDRYSNQPQHF. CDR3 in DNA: TGTGCCAGCAGTCAGGATCGATATAGCAATCAGCCCCAGCATTTT.